This T cell receptor beta chain is drawn from a study of cytomegalovirus exposure and HLA in healthy donors. Study-level results: Analyzed later, association rates of TCRs varied across HLA loci, with DRB1 most and HLA-C fewest. TCR beta V segments were, for the most part, productive about 87% or about 30% of the time in an earlier analysis. Judged likely to be a sequencing artifact was a cluster of highly shared sequence variants. A later analysis found most CMV-associated TCR beta chains apparently HLA-restricted.

Germline CDR1 reads SEHNR; CDR2 reads FQNEAQ (reference sequence). The CDR3 runs 14 residues. A word on this clone: The antigen is undetermined. An end of the junction differs from the germline gene, which may be a read error.

60 Vbeta and 13 Jbeta primers were used in PCR. Only in-frame clones appear in the TCRdb table, and some are missing; sequencing was by immunoSEQ multiplex PCR. The data contain about 200,000 clones, roughly four fifths of them seen just once; the ten biggest clones take up about 2.6%. The source of this sequence is a woman aged 40 to 55 in good health and CMV-seronegative. What was sequenced was PBMCs. J is TRBJ2-7 and V is TRBV7-9, with 10 bases lining up with TRBD2. CDR3 nucleotide sequence: TGTTCCAGCAGCCGGACTAGCGGAAACAACGAGCAGTACTTC. Translation: CSSSRTSGNNEQYF.